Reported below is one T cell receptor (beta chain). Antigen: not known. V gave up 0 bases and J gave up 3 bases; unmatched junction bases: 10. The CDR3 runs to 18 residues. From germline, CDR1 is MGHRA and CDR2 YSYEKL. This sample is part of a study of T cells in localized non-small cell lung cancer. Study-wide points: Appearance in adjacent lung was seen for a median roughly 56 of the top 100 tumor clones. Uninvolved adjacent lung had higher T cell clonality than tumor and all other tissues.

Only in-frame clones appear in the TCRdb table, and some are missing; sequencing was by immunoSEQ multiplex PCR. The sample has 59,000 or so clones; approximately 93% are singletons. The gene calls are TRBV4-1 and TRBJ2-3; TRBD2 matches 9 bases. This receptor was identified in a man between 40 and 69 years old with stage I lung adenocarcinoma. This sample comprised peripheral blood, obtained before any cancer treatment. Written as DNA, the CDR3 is TGCGCCAGCAGCCAAGATGGTCCGGCGGGAGGGCCAACAGATACGCAGTATTTT. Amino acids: CASSQDGPAGGPTDTQYF.